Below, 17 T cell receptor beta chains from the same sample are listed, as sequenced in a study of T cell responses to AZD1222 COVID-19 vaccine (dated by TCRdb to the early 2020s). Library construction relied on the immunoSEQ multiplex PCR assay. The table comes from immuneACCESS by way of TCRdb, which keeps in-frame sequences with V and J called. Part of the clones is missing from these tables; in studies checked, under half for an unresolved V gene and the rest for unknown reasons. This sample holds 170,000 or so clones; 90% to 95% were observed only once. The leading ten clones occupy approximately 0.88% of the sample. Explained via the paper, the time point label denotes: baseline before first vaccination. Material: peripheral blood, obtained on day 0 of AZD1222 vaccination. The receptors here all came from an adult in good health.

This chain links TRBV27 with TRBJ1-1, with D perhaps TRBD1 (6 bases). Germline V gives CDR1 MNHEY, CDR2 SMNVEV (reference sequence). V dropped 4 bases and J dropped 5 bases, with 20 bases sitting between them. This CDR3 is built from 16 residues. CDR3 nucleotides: TGTGCCAGCAGTTGGTCGGTGGGGGCGTGGGTAACTGAAGCTTTCTTT. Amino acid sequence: CASSWSVGAWVTEAFF.

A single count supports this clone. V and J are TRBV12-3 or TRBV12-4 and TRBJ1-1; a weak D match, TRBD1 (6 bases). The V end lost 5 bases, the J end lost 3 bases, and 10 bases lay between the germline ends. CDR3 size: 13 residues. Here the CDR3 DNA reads TGTGCCAGCAGTCTGGGACAAGACACTGAAGCTTTCTTT. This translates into CASSLGQDTEAFF.

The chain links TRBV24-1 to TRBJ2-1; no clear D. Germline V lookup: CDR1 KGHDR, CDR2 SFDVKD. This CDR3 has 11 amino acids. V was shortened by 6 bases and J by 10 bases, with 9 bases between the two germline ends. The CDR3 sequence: CATSQTREQFF. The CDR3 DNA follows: TGTGCCACCAGTCAGACCCGGGAGCAGTTCTTC.

The chain's CDR3 is CASSVGAGYSYEQYF. The CDR3 region has the DNA TGTGCCAGCAGCGTAGGGGCAGGGTACTCCTACGAGCAGTACTTC. The rearrangement links TRBV9 to TRBJ2-7; TRBD1 might be the D (5 bases). In germline, CDR1 is SGDLS, CDR2 YYNGEE. The germline V and J ends were trimmed by 0 bases and 0 bases, with 10 bases remaining between them. The CDR3 totals 15 residues.

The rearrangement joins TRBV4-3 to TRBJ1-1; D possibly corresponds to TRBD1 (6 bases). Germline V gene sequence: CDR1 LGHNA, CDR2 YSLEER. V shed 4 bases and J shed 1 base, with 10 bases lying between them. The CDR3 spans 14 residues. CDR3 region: CASSPQGPNTEAFF. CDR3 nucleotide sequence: TGCGCCAGCAGCCCACAGGGACCGAACACTGAAGCTTTCTTT.

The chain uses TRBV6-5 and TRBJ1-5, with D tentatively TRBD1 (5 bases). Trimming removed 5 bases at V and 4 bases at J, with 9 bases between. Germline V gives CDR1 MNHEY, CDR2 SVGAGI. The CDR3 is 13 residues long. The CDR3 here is CASSNQGNQPQHF. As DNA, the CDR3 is TGTGCCAGCAGTAACCAGGGTAATCAGCCCCAGCATTTT.

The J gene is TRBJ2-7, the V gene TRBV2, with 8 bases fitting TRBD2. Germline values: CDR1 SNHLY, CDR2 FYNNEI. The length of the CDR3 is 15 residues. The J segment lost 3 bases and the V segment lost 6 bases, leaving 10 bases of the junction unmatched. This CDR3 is CASRAAGGWDYEQYF. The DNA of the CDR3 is TGTGCCAGCAGGGCCGCGGGGGGCTGGGACTACGAGCAGTACTTC.

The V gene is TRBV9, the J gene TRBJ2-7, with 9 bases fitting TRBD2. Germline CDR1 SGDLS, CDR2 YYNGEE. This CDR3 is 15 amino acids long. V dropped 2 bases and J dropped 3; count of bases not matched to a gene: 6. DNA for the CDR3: TGTGCCAGCAGCGTGGGGACTAGCCCCAACTACGAGCAGTACTTC. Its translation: CASSVGTSPNYEQYF.

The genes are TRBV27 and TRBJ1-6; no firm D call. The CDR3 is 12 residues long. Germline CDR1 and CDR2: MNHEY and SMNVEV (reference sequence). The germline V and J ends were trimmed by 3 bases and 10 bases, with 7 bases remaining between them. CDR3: CASSFPSSPLHF. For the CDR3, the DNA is TGTGCCAGCAGTTTTCCCAGCTCACCCCTCCACTTT.

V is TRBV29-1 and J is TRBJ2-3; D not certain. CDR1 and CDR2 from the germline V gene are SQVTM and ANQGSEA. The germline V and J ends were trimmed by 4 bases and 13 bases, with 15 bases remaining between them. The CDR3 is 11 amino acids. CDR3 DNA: TGCAGCGTTGTGGCCCTCCCTCCCGAGTATTTT. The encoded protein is CSVVALPPEYF.

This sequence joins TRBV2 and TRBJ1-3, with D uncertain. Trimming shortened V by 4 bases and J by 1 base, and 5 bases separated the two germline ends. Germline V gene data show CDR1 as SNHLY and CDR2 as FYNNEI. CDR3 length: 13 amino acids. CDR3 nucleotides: TGTGCCAGCAGTGGCGGGTCTGGAAACACCATATATTTT. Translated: CASSGGSGNTIYF.

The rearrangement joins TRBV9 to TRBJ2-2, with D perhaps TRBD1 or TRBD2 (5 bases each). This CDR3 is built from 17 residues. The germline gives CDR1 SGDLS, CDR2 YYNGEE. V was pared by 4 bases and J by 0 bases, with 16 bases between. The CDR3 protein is CASSTPREFANTGELFF. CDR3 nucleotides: TGTGCCAGCAGCACCCCCAGGGAGTTCGCGAACACCGGGGAGCTGTTTTTT.

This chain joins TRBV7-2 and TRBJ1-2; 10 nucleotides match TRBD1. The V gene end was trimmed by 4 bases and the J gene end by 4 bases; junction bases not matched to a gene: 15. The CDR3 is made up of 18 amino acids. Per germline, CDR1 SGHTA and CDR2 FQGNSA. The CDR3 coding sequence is TGTGCCAGCAGCTCCCCGTGGGGACAGGGGCCTTTCGGCTATGGCTACACCTTC. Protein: CASSSPWGQGPFGYGYTF. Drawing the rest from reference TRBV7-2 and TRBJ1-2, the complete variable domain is GAGVSQSPSNKVTEKGKDVELRCDPISGHTALYWYRQSLGQGLEFLIYFQGNSAPDKSGLPSDRFSAERTGGSVSTLTIQRTQQEDSAVYLCASSSPWGQGPFGYGYTFGSGTRLTVV.

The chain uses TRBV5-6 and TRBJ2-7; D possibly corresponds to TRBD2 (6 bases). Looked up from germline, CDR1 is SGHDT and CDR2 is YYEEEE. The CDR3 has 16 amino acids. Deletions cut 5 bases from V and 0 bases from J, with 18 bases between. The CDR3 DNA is TGTGCCAGCAGTCCAACCGTGGGGAGGAGCTCCTACGAGCAGTACTTC. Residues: CASSPTVGRSSYEQYF.

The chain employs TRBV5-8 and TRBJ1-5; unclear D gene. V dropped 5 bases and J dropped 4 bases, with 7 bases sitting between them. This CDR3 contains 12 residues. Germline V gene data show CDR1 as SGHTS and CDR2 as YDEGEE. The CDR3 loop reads CASRAWNQPQHF. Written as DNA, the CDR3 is TGTGCCAGCAGAGCGTGGAATCAGCCCCAGCATTTT.

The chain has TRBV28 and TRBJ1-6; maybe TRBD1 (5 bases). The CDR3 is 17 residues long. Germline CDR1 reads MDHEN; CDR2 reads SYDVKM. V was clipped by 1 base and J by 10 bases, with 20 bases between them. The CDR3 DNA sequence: TGTGCCAGCAGTTTATCGAGGGGCAGGCAAACTAAATCACCCCTCCACTTT. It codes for CASSLSRGRQTKSPLHF.

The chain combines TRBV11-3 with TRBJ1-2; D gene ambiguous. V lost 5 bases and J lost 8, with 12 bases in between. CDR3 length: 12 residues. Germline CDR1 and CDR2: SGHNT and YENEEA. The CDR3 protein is CASSPTKGGYTF. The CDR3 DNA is TGTGCCAGCAGCCCAACGAAGGGAGGCTACACCTTC.